This TCR beta chain was recovered during a study of identical twins. V was shortened by 1 base and J by 0 bases, with 14 bases between the two germline ends. Per the germline V gene, CDR1 is SGHRS and CDR2 is YFSETQ. This CDR3 region has 17 residues. Each CDR3 protein is one row after TCRdb ran MiXCR on the 5' RACE reads. Altogether 690,000 or so distinct CDR3 sequences are present, roughly 8% being singletons, with the ten largest covering approximately 0.96%. Study results and caveats: The abundant beta clonotypes from cord blood had fewer insertions, and memory repertoires had none of this. Weaker excess twin sharing was seen among beta out-of-frame sequences. Twins shared out-of-frame alpha sequences with excess low generation probability. The study drew conclusions from cross-sectional statistical analysis, not from following the same donors.

A note on this clonotype: The antigen remains unidentified.

These data were likewise used in another study, on yellow fever vaccine responses in identical twins.

J is TRBJ2-1 and V is TRBV5-1; D perhaps matches TRBD2 (5 bases). Sequencing was done on a sample of PBMCs. The receptor was derived from a woman aged 18-35 years in good health. The chain's CDR3 is CASSLTAVGDSYNEQFF. DNA for the CDR3: TGCGCCAGCAGCTTGACAGCGGTGGGCGACTCCTACAATGAGCAGTTCTTC. Full variable domain (rest looked up from reference TRBV5-1 and TRBJ2-1): KAGVTQTPRYLIKTRGQQVTLSCSPISGHRSVSWYQQTPGQGLQFLFEYFSETQRNKGNFPGRFSGRQFSNSRSEMNVSTLELGDSALYLCASSLTAVGDSYNEQFFGPGTRLTVL.